These 9 T cell receptor beta chains were all obtained from the same sample, sequenced in a study of shared clonotypes between healthy human individuals. Libraries were prepared by immunoSEQ multiplex PCR; TCRdb keeps only in-frame clonotypes and omits some of them. The table includes approximately 840,000 clones, about 97% detected once. CD8 cells regarded as naive lacked CD45RO, were positively chosen for CCR7, and omitted terminally differentiated effector memory CD45RA+ cells. The sequencing sample was made of naive CD8+ T cells sorted from blood. These receptors originate from a man between 25 and 39 years old in good health.

The V gene is TRBV30, the J gene TRBJ2-7; the D is unclear. Germline lookup yields CDR1 GTSNPN and CDR2 SVGIG (reference sequence). V lost 4 bases and J lost 0, with 16 bases in between. The CDR3 is made up of 15 amino acids. The CDR3 DNA reads as TGTGCCTGGACCCCGAGAAAGCCAAGCTCCTACGAGCAGTACTTC. This encodes CAWTPRKPSSYEQYF.

V and J are TRBV5-1 and TRBJ2-1; D possibly uses TRBD1 or TRBD2 (5 bases each). The CDR3 has 14 residues. Trimming removed 6 bases from V and 8 bases from J, with 18 bases in between. From germline, CDR1 is SGHRS and CDR2 YFSETQ. The CDR3 nucleotides read TGCGCCAGCAACTTCCGGGACGGAGAAGATGAGCAGTTCTTC. The encoded protein is CASNFRDGEDEQFF.

V gene TRBV29-1 combines with J gene TRBJ2-2; unclear D gene. CDR1 is SQVTM and CDR2 is ANQGSEA in the germline V gene. This CDR3 region has 14 residues. V was trimmed by 3 bases and J by 1 base, leaving 9 bases between them. The CDR3, as DNA: TGCAGCGTTGAGGGTCAGGTGAACACCGGGGAGCTGTTTTTT. It specifies CSVEGQVNTGELFF.

The chain uses TRBV7-9 and TRBJ1-1; D may be TRBD1 (5 bases). Germline V lookup: CDR1 SEHNR, CDR2 FQNEAQ (reference sequence). This CDR3 comprises 17 residues. V was cut by 5 bases and J by 5 bases, with 24 bases left in between. The CDR3, as DNA: TGTGCCAGCAGCGAGGCAGGGATGGGGGTTGTGTGGACTGAAGCTTTCTTT. This translates into CASSEAGMGVVWTEAFF.

The chain is built from TRBV5-1 and TRBJ2-5, with 11 positions matching TRBD2. Germline CDR1 and CDR2: SGHRS and YFSETQ. The CDR3 extends over 19 amino acids. J lost 0 bases, V lost 2 bases, and 12 bases had no gene match. The CDR3 DNA follows: TGCGCCAGCAGCTTTGGGGGGCAGGGACTAGCGGCGTACCAAGAGACCCAGTACTTC. It specifies CASSFGGQGLAAYQETQYF.

The gene calls are TRBV6-5 and TRBJ1-3; D possibly corresponds to TRBD1 (5 bases). Trimming pared 2 bases from V and 2 bases from J, leaving 7 bases between. Germline V lookup: CDR1 MNHEY, CDR2 SVGAGI. The CDR3 spans 14 residues. The CDR3 reads CASSYGGAGNTIYF. The DNA of the CDR3 is TGTGCCAGCAGTTACGGAGGGGCTGGAAACACCATATATTTT.

The chain carries TRBV27 and TRBJ1-4, with TRBD1 matching over 9 bases. CDR3 size: 18 residues. V shed 5 bases and J 0 bases; nucleotides not matched to a gene: 10. Per germline, CDR1 MNHEY and CDR2 SMNVEV (reference sequence). CDR3 protein: CASSQRTGVRATNEKLFF. The CDR3 bases are TGTGCCAGCAGTCAAAGGACAGGGGTGAGAGCAACTAATGAAAAACTGTTTTTT.

Points on this clone: The same CDR3 is also encoded by other DNA sequences in this sample. The V gene is TRBV7-9, the J gene TRBJ2-1, with D unresolved. Trimming cost V 2 bases and J 10 bases, with 6 bases left between them. Germline V gene sequence: CDR1 SEHNR, CDR2 FQNEAQ (reference sequence). The CDR3 loop spans 11 amino acids. CDR3 in amino acids: CASSLSTEQFF. Here the CDR3 DNA reads TGTGCCAGCAGCTTATCCACGGAGCAGTTCTTC.

The chain carries TRBV5-4 and TRBJ2-7, with a possible D match to TRBD1 (5 bases). CDR1 SGHNT and CDR2 YYREEE come from the germline V gene (reference sequence). This CDR3 comprises 15 residues. V shed 4 bases and J shed 0 bases, with 14 bases lying between them. CDR3 coding DNA: TGTGCCAGCAGCCTAGGGGTAGGTGCCTCCTACGAGCAGTACTTC. It codes for CASSLGVGASYEQYF. The variable domain in full, completed from reference TRBV5-4 and TRBJ2-7, reads ETGVTQSPTHLIKTRGQQVTLRCSSQSGHNTVSWYQQALGQGPQFIFQYYREEENGRGNFPPRFSGLQFPNYSSELNVNALELDDSALYLCASSLGVGASYEQYFGPGTRLTVT.